The next 3 T cell receptor beta chains were all read from a single sample in a study of cytomegalovirus exposure and HLA in healthy donors. PCR amplification relied on 60 Vbeta primers (plus 13 Jbeta primers). Method: immunoSEQ multiplex PCR; TCRdb's copy keeps in-frame clones and lacks some. The sample has fewer than 150,000 clones, and its top ten clones hold just under 2%. Sequencing was carried out using PBMCs. These receptor sequences come from a woman between 55 and 75 years old in good health and CMV-seronegative.

The rearrangement links TRBV28 to TRBJ1-2, with D hard to call. Germline V gene data show CDR1 as MDHEN and CDR2 as SYDVKM. The CDR3 length is 11 residues. Trimming removed 8 bases at V and 2 bases at J, with 6 bases between. CDR3 DNA: TGTGCCAGCTCGGGAAACTATGGCTACACCTTC. Its protein is CASSGNYGYTF.

The chain couples TRBV6-6 to TRBJ2-1, with D maybe TRBD2 (6 bases). This CDR3 comprises 12 residues. The V end was cut by 10 bases, the J end by 7 bases, with 14 bases between. Germline V CDR1 and CDR2: MNHNY, SVGAGI (reference sequence). CDR3 nucleotide sequence: TGTGCCACCAAAAGAGGGAGGAATGAGCAGTTCTTC. Protein sequence: CATKRGRNEQFF.

This sequence joins TRBV11-2 and TRBJ1-1; possible D gene TRBD1, 6 bases. With 1 base removed from V and 3 bases from J, the gap between germline ends came to 18 bases. This CDR3 is 17 amino acids long. Germline V gene data show CDR1 as SGHAT and CDR2 as FQNNGV. CDR3 in DNA: TGTGCCAGCAGCTTAGCCCGGTTTGGGGGGGCGGACACTGAAGCTTTCTTT. Translation: CASSLARFGGADTEAFF.